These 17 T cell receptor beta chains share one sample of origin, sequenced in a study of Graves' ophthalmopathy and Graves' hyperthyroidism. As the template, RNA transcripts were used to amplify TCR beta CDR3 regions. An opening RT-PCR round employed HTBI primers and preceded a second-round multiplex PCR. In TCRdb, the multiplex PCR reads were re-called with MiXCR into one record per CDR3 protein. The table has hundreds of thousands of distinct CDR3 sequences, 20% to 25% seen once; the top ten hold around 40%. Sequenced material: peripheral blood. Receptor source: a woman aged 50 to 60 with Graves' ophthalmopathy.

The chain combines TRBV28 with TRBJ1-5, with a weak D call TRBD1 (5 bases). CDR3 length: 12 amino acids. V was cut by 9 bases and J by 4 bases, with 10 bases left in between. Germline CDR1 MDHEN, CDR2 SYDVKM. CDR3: CASGTFNQPQHF. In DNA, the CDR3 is TGTGCCAGTGGGACTTTTAATCAGCCCCAGCATTTT.

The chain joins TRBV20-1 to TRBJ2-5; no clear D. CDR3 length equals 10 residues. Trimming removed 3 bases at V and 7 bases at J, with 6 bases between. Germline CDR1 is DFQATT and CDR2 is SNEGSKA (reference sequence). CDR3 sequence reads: CSASLGTQYF. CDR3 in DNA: TGCAGTGCTAGTTTGGGGACCCAGTACTTC.

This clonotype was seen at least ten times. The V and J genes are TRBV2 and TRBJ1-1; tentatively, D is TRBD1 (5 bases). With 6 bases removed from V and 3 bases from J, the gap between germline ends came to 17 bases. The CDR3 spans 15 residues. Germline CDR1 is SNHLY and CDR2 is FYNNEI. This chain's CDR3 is CASSSDIPGDTEAFF. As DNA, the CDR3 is TGTGCCAGCAGCTCGGACATTCCTGGGGACACTGAAGCTTTCTTT. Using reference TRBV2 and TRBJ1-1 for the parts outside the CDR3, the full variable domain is EPEVTQTPSHQVTQMGQEVILRCVPISNHLYFYWYRQILGQKVEFLVSFYNNEISEKSEIFDDQFSVERPDGSNFTLKIRSTKLEDSAMYFCASSSDIPGDTEAFFGQGTRLTVV.

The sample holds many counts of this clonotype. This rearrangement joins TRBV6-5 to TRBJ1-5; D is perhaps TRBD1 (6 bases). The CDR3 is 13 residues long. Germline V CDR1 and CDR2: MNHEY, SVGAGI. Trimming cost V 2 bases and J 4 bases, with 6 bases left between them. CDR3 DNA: TGTGCCAGCAGTTACGGACAGAATCAGCCCCAGCATTTT. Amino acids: CASSYGQNQPQHF.

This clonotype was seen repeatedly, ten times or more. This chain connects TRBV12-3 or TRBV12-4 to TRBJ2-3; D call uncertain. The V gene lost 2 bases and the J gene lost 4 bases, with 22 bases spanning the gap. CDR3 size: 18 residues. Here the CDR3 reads CASSLCMATQRVADTQYF. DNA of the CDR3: TGTGCCAGCAGTTTATGTATGGCCACCCAACGCGTTGCAGATACGCAGTATTTT.

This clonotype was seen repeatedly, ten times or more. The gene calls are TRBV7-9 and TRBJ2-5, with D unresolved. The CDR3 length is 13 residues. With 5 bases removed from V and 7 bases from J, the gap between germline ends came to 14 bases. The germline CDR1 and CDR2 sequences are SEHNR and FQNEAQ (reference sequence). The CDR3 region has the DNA TGTGCCAGCAGCGGAGTAGCCTCTGGGACCCAGTACTTC. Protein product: CASSGVASGTQYF.

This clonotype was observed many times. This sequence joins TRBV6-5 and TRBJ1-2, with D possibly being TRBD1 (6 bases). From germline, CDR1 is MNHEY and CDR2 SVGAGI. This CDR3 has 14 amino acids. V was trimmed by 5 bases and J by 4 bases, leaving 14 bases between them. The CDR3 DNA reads TGTGCCAGCAGTCGGGACGGACAGATCTATGGCTACACCTTC. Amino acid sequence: CASSRDGQIYGYTF.

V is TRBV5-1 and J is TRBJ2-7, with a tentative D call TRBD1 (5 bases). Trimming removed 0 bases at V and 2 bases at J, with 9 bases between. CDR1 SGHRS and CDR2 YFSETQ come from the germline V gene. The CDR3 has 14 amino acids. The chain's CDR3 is CASSLAKGPYEQYF. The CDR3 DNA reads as TGCGCCAGCAGCTTGGCCAAGGGGCCCTACGAGCAGTACTTC.

The CDR3 here is CASSLYRAGETQYF. DNA of the CDR3: TGTGCCAGCAGTTTATACAGGGCGGGGGAGACCCAGTACTTC. The chain links TRBV27 to TRBJ2-5; D is possibly TRBD1 or TRBD2 (6 bases each). The V gene lost 1 base and the J gene lost 5 bases, with 11 bases spanning the gap. The CDR3 is made up of 14 amino acids. Germline loops: CDR1 MNHEY, CDR2 SMNVEV (reference sequence).

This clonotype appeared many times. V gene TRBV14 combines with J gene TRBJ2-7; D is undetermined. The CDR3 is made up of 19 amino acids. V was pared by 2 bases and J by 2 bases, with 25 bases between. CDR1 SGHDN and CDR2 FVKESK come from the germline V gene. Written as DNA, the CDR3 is TGTGCCAGCAGCCAATTCTCCTTATCGTTCGGGCAAACTCCCTACGAGCAGTACTTC. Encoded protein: CASSQFSLSFGQTPYEQYF. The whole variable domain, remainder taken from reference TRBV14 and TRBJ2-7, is EAGVTQFPSHSVIEKGQTVTLRCDPISGHDNLYWYRRVMGKEIKFLLHFVKESKQDESGMPNNRFLAERTGGTYSTLKVQPAELEDSGVYFCASSQFSLSFGQTPYEQYFGPGTRLTVT.

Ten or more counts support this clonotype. The CDR3 region has the DNA TGTGCCAGCAGCCGCGGGACTAGCGGACCCTACGAGCAGTACTTC. This codes for CASSRGTSGPYEQYF. This chain uses TRBV13 with TRBJ2-7; 11 positions match TRBD2. The germline V gene has CDR1 PRHDT and CDR2 FYEKMQ (reference sequence). The CDR3 is 15 amino acids. Germline trimming cut 5 bases from V and 2 bases from J; bases unmatched to any gene: 5. The full variable domain, in which reference TRBV13 and TRBJ2-7 provide the parts outside the CDR3, is AAGVIQSPRHLIKEKRETATLKCYPIPRHDTVYWYQQGPGQDPQFLISFYEKMQSDKGSIPDRFSAQQFSDYHSELNMSSLELGDSALYFCASSRGTSGPYEQYFGPGTRLTVT.

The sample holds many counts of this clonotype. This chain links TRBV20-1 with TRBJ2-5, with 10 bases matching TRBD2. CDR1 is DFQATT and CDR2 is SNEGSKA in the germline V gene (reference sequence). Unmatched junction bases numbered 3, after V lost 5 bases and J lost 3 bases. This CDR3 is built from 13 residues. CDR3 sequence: CSAFLAGEETQYF. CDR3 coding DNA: TGCAGTGCTTTCCTAGCGGGAGAAGAGACCCAGTACTTC.

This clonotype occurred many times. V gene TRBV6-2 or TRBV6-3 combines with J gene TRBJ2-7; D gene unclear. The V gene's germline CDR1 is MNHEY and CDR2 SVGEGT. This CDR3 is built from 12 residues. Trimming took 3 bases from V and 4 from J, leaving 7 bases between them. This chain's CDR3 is CASSYSSYEQYF. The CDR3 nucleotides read TGTGCCAGCAGTTATTCCTCATACGAGCAGTACTTC.

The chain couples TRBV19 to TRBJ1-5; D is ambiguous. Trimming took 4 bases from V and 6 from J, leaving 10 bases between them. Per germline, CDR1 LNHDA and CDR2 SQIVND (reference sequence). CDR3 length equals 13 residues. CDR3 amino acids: CASSRGWRQPQHF. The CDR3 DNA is TGTGCCAGTAGTAGAGGGTGGCGTCAGCCCCAGCATTTT. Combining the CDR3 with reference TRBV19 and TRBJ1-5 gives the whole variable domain DGGITQSPKYLFRKEGQNVTLSCEQNLNHDAMYWYRQDPGQGLRLIYYSQIVNDFQKGDIAEGYSVSREKKESFPLTVTSAQKNPTAFYLCASSRGWRQPQHFGDGTRLSIL.

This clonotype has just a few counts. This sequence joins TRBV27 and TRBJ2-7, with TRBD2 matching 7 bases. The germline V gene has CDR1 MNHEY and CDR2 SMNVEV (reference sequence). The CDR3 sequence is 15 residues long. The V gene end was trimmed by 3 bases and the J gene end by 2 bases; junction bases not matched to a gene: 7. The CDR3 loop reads CASSFGSSGPYEQYF. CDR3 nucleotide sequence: TGTGCCAGCAGTTTTGGGTCTAGCGGACCCTACGAGCAGTACTTC.

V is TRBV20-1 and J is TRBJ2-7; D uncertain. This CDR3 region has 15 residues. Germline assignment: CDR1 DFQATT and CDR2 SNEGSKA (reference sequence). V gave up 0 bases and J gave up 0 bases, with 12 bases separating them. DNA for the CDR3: TGCAGTGCTAGAGACGGGCGCCGAAGCTCCTACGAGCAGTACTTC. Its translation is CSARDGRRSSYEQYF.

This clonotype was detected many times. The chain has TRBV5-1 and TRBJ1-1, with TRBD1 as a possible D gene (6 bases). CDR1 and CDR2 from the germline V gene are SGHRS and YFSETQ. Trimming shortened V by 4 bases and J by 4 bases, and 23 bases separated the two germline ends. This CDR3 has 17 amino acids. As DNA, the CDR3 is TGCGCCAGCAGCGACCCACAGGGAGGACGAGGGAGCACTGAAGCTTTCTTT. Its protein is CASSDPQGGRGSTEAFF.